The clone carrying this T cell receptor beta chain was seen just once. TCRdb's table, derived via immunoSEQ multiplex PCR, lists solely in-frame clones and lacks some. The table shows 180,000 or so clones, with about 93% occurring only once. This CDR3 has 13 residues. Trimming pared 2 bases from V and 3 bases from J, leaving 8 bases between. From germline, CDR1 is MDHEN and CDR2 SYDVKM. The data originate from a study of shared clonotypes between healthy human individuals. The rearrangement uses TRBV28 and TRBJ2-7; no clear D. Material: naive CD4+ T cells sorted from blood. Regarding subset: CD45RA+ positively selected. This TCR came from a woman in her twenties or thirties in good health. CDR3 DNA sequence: TGTGCCAGCAGTTTAGAGGTGAACTACGAGCAGTACTTC. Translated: CASSLEVNYEQYF.